This TCR beta chain emerged from a study of cytomegalovirus exposure and HLA in healthy donors. Study-level findings and limits: Rarity marked most TCR sequences, yet some public TCRs occurred in many donors. Cytomegalovirus-associated TCR beta chains were listed, numbering roughly 150. Near-uniform donor sequencing depth was presumed by presence/absence analyses. A likely sequencing artifact accounted for one observed cluster of highly shared sequence variants.

About this clone itself: Its antigen is not known.

The germline V gene has CDR1 SGHVS and CDR2 FNYEAQ. Between the trimmed V and J ends, which lost 0 bases and 0 bases, there was a span of 8 bases. CDR3 size: 15 residues. The PCR made use of 60 Vbeta and 13 Jbeta primers. Clones were read by immunoSEQ multiplex PCR, and TCRdb kept only the in-frame ones, dropping some. The table records roughly 18,000 clones, under 80% of them present only once. The specimen sequenced was PBMCs. This chain joins TRBV7-6 and TRBJ1-1, with D uncertain. The sequence derives from a man between 18 and 29 years old in good health and CMV-seronegative. The CDR3 DNA reads TGTGCCAGCAGCTTAGCGGCCGATATGAACACTGAAGCTTTCTTT. It is translated as CASSLAADMNTEAFF.